This is a list of T cell receptor beta chains from one sample in a study of blood T cell repertoires in COVID-19. The table came from immunoSEQ multiplex PCR; TCRdb's copy has only in-frame clones and leaves some out. The sample carries about 380,000 clones, 85% recorded once. Sequences were obtained from peripheral blood. All receptors derive from a woman between 18 and 30 years old with acute or convalescent COVID-19. Each CDR3 is given with its conserved first and last residue. D genes are given only for firm matches. Not all rows give a size; the values are once, few, many and, for expanded clones, a class.

TRBV5-6	14	TRBJ1-6	-	-	CASSFRGANSPLHF	TGTGCCAGCAGCTTCAGGGGCGCAAATTCACCCCTCCACTTT
TRBV28	14	TRBJ1-2	TRBD1	few	CATTRDRDNYGYTF	TGTGCCACCACGCGGGACAGGGATAATTATGGCTACACCTTC
TRBV24-1	15	TRBJ2-7	TRBD1	-	CATSHRDRGTYEQYF	TGTGCCACCAGCCACCGGGACAGGGGGACCTACGAGCAGTACTTC
TRBV20-1	16	TRBJ2-1	TRBD2	-	CSASGGRALENDEQFF	TGCAGTGCCAGTGGTGGGAGGGCCCTGGAGAATGATGAGCAGTTCTTC
TRBV5-1	13	TRBJ1-6	-	-	CASGAAGGSPLHF	TGCGCCAGCGGGGCCGCCGGCGGATCACCCCTCCACTTT
TRBV18	14	TRBJ2-4	TRBD1	-	CASSPPSRQGLQYF	TGTGCCAGCTCACCACCGAGTCGACAGGGATTACAGTACTTC
TRBV25-1	14	TRBJ1-2	TRBD1	few	CASSFGAGGSGYTF	TGTGCCAGCAGTTTCGGGGCAGGGGGCAGTGGCTACACCTTC
TRBV28	13	TRBJ2-4	-	-	CASKRGAKNIQYF	TGTGCCAGCAAGAGGGGGGCCAAAAACATTCAGTACTTC
TRBV28	11	TRBJ2-1	-	-	CASSDGTEQFF	TGTGCCAGCAGCGATGGGACAGAGCAGTTCTTC
TRBV19	13	TRBJ1-5	-	-	CASSDNSNQPQHF	TGTGCCAGTAGTGACAATAGCAATCAGCCCCAGCATTTT
TRBV28	12	TRBJ2-7	TRBD1	-	CASRTGSHEQYF	TGTGCCAGCAGGACAGGGTCTCACGAGCAGTACTTC
TRBV9	16	TRBJ2-5	TRBD2	-	CASSVDRGVPEETQYF	TGTGCCAGCAGCGTAGACCGGGGGGTCCCTGAAGAGACCCAGTACTTC
TRBV28	12	TRBJ1-4	-	-	CASSVINEKLFF	TGTGCCAGCTCGGTGATTAATGAAAAACTGTTTTTT
TRBV3-1/TRBV3-2	15	TRBJ2-3	-	once	CASSQGGVGTDTQYF	TGTGCCAGCAGCCAAGGGGGGGTGGGCACAGATACGCAGTATTTT
TRBV27	12	TRBJ2-5	-	-	CASRRGTETQYF	TGTGCCAGTCGTCGGGGGACAGAGACCCAGTACTTC
TRBV21-1	17	TRBJ2-1	-	-	CASSKEMQGLRLNEQFF	TGTGCCAGCAGCAAAGAAATGCAAGGCCTACGACTCAATGAGCAGTTCTTC
TRBV7-3	13	TRBJ1-1	TRBD1	-	CASGGGSRTEAFF	TGTGCCAGCGGAGGGGGCTCTAGAACTGAAGCTTTCTTT
TRBV6-5	15	TRBJ1-5	TRBD1	-	CASYRDTGDPRPQHF	TGTGCCAGCTATCGGGATACAGGGGACCCGAGGCCCCAGCATTTT
TRBV28	14	TRBJ2-1	TRBD2	-	CASSSPGGLNEQFF	TGTGCCAGCAGTTCACCGGGAGGGCTGAATGAGCAGTTCTTC
TRBV5-1	15	TRBJ2-7	TRBD1	-	CASSLAGTDIYEQYF	TGCGCCAGCAGCTTGGCCGGGACAGATATCTACGAGCAGTACTTC
TRBV6-5	15	TRBJ1-1	-	-	CASSPRVVGNTEAFF	TGTGCCAGCAGCCCACGGGTTGTAGGGAACACTGAAGCTTTCTTT
TRBV9	14	TRBJ2-5	-	once	CASSVSGALETQYF	TGTGCCAGCAGCGTTTCAGGGGCTTTAGAGACCCAGTACTTC
TRBV10-3	15	TRBJ2-3	TRBD1	-	CAISGGTGVRDTQYF	TGTGCCATCAGTGGCGGGACAGGGGTCAGAGATACGCAGTATTTT
TRBV5-4	16	TRBJ2-2	TRBD2	-	CASSQLAGGRTGELFF	TGTGCCAGCAGCCAACTAGCGGGGGGGCGAACCGGGGAGCTGTTTTTT
TRBV5-8	17	TRBJ2-3	-	-	CASSLALWGGRADTQYF	TGTGCCAGCAGCTTGGCCCTTTGGGGGGGCCGAGCAGATACGCAGTATTTT
TRBV5-1	13	TRBJ2-3	TRBD1	once	CASSTDRTDTQYF	TGCGCCAGCTCTACGGACAGGACAGATACGCAGTATTTT
TRBV25-1	16	TRBJ1-3	TRBD1	-	CASSLGQSFSGNTIYF	TGTGCCAGCAGCTTGGGACAGTCCTTCTCTGGAAACACCATATATTTT
TRBV19	15	TRBJ1-2	TRBD1	-	CASSIEWDRGSGYTF	TGTGCCAGTAGTATAGAATGGGACAGGGGTTCTGGCTACACCTTC
TRBV3-1/TRBV3-2	13	TRBJ1-5	-	-	CASSQEGHQPQHF	TGTGCCAGCAGCCAAGAGGGGCATCAGCCCCAGCATTTT
TRBV3-1/TRBV3-2	15	TRBJ1-2	TRBD1	-	CASSRDLTGRISHTF	TGTGCCAGCAGCCGCGATTTGACAGGGAGAATTAGCCACACCTTC
TRBV12-3/TRBV12-4	13	TRBJ1-6	-	-	CASRQGPNSPLHF	TGTGCCAGCCGCCAGGGCCCTAATTCACCCCTCCACTTT
TRBV28	15	TRBJ2-1	TRBD2	-	CASRKGLAGVFEQFF	TGTGCCAGCAGAAAGGGACTAGCGGGAGTATTTGAGCAGTTCTTC
TRBV6-5	13	TRBJ2-7	TRBD2	-	CASSSSGGYEQYF	TGTGCCAGCAGTTCTAGCGGGGGCTACGAGCAGTACTTC
TRBV11-2	15	TRBJ1-2	-	-	CATGEGPNNPYGYTF	TGTGCCACCGGGGAGGGGCCGAACAACCCTTATGGCTACACCTTC
TRBV29-1	12	TRBJ1-2	-	-	CSGGAPGDGYTF	TGCAGCGGCGGGGCCCCTGGCGATGGCTACACCTTC
TRBV27	14	TRBJ2-3	-	once	CASSFLQVGGTQYF	TGTGCCAGCAGTTTCCTCCAGGTGGGGGGTACGCAGTATTTT
TRBV4-1	15	TRBJ1-1	-	-	CASSQERSRPVGAFF	TGCGCCAGCAGCCAAGAACGGAGTCGGCCTGTTGGGGCTTTCTTT
TRBV29-1	11	TRBJ2-1	-	once	CSVARDNEQFF	TGCAGCGTTGCCCGGGACAATGAGCAGTTCTTC
TRBV15	15	TRBJ1-2	-	-	CATSRDRAGNYGYTF	TGTGCCACCAGCAGAGATCGTGCAGGGAACTATGGCTACACCTTC
TRBV7-2	11	TRBJ2-1	-	-	CASSIGGEQFF	TGTGCCAGCAGCATCGGGGGTGAGCAGTTCTTC
TRBV12-5	13	TRBJ2-4	TRBD1	-	CASGWSDRPIQYF	TGTGCTAGTGGTTGGTCGGACAGGCCGATTCAGTACTTC
TRBV3-1/TRBV3-2	16	TRBJ2-3	-	-	CASSYTTGYFSDTQYF	TGTGCCAGCAGCTATACTACGGGGTATTTTTCAGATACGCAGTATTTT